A single sample gave rise to the 11 T cell receptor beta chains below, sequenced in a study of cytomegalovirus exposure and HLA in healthy donors. PCR employed 60 Vbeta and 13 Jbeta primers. Clones were read by immunoSEQ multiplex PCR, and TCRdb kept only the in-frame ones, dropping some. The table shows some 100,000 clones, with 65% to 80% occurring only once. Sequenced sample: PBMCs. These receptors originate from a woman aged 40 to 49 in good health and CMV-seronegative.

V is TRBV13 and J is TRBJ2-7; perhaps TRBD2 as D (6 bases). V was pared by 4 bases and J by 1 base, with 14 bases between. From germline, CDR1 is PRHDT and CDR2 FYEKMQ (reference sequence). The CDR3 has 15 amino acids. The CDR3 sequence is CASSSPRGRSYEQYF. In DNA, the CDR3 is TGTGCCAGCAGCTCCCCGCGGGGCCGATCCTACGAGCAGTACTTC.

The chain has TRBV5-1 and TRBJ1-1, with 8 bases identical to TRBD1. This CDR3 spans 14 amino acids. The V and J ends lost 7 bases and 3 bases, in that order; junction bases with no gene match: 8. CDR1 is SGHRS and CDR2 is YFSETQ in the germline V gene. CDR3 amino acids: CASGRTGRDTEAFF. CDR3 DNA: TGCGCCAGCGGACGGACAGGGAGGGACACTGAAGCTTTCTTT.

This clone was detected a few times. The J gene is TRBJ2-7, the V gene TRBV6-4, with D maybe TRBD1 (6 bases). The germline gives CDR1 MRHNA, CDR2 SNTAGT. V dropped 6 bases and J dropped 6 bases, with 12 bases sitting between them. This CDR3 spans 12 amino acids. CDR3 nucleotide sequence: TGTGCCAGCAGGGTACAGGGTGGCGAGCAGTACTTC. This codes for CASRVQGGEQYF.

Here the CDR3 DNA reads TGTGCCAGCAGCGTTGGGGACACAAAACGCACTGAAGCTTTCTTT. Protein sequence: CASSVGDTKRTEAFF. V usage is TRBV9 and J usage is TRBJ1-1; D might be TRBD1 (6 bases). Germline V CDR1 and CDR2: SGDLS, YYNGEE. The ends were cut back, 2 bases at V and 4 bases at J, with 15 bases in the middle. The CDR3 totals 15 residues.

This clone was counted between two and nine times. The chain employs TRBV2 and TRBJ1-6, with 9 bases aligning to TRBD1. With V trimmed by 9 bases and J by 10 bases, 7 bases remained unmatched. Looked up from germline, CDR1 is SNHLY and CDR2 is FYNNEI. This CDR3 has 13 residues. The CDR3 DNA reads as TGTGCCAGAACAGGGGGCAAGGGATCACCCCTCCACTTT. Amino acids: CARTGGKGSPLHF.

This clone was seen only a few times. The genes are TRBV27 and TRBJ2-7; 8 nucleotides match TRBD1. CDR3 length: 14 amino acids. V shed 5 bases and J 6 bases; nucleotides not matched to a gene: 9. Germline CDR1 is MNHEY and CDR2 is SMNVEV (reference sequence). CDR3 sequence reads: CASSPTMTGAEQYF. CDR3 in DNA: TGTGCCAGCAGTCCGACAATGACAGGGGCCGAGCAGTACTTC.

About this clone: Compared with germline, one end of the junction differs, possibly owing to a read error. This chain links TRBV7-9 with TRBJ2-2; TRBD1 matches 7 bases. CDR1 SEHNR and CDR2 FQNEAQ come from the germline V gene (reference sequence). The length of the CDR3 is 14 residues. The CDR3, as DNA: TGTTCCAGCAGCTTAAAACAGGGGACCGGGGAGCTGTTTTTT. Its protein is CSSSLKQGTGELFF.

In this sample, this clone turned up a few times. J is TRBJ1-2 and V is TRBV2; TRBD1 might be the D (6 bases). From germline, CDR1 is SNHLY and CDR2 FYNNEI. There are 17 residues in the CDR3. The V end lost 7 bases, the J end lost 0 bases, and 21 bases lay between the germline ends. The CDR3 DNA reads as TGTGCCAGCACTAAGACTGAAGACAGGCACACTAACTATGGCTACACCTTC. Its translation: CASTKTEDRHTNYGYTF.

The chain combines TRBV6-5 with TRBJ1-2; weak D call: TRBD1 (5 bases). Germline CDR1 and CDR2: MNHEY and SVGAGI. This CDR3 has 14 residues. Deletions cut 4 bases from V and 3 bases from J, with 12 bases between. CDR3 nucleotides: TGTGCCAGCAGTTTCGCGTGGGGGGACTATGGCTACACCTTC. Residues: CASSFAWGDYGYTF.

The chain carries TRBV11-2 and TRBJ2-1; 13 bases are shared with TRBD2. The J segment lost 0 bases and the V segment lost 1 base, leaving 3 bases of the junction unmatched. Germline CDR1 is SGHAT and CDR2 is FQNNGV. The CDR3 is 18 residues long. The CDR3 region has the DNA TGTGCCAGCAGCTTAGGGGGACTAGCGGGGAGCTCCTACAATGAGCAGTTCTTC. Residues: CASSLGGLAGSSYNEQFF.

The V gene is TRBV29-1, the J gene TRBJ1-2, with TRBD1 identical over 8 bases. Germline V gives CDR1 SQVTM, CDR2 ANQGSEA. The V gene end was trimmed by 5 bases and the J gene end by 3 bases; junction bases not matched to a gene: 8. The CDR3 is 14 amino acids. The CDR3 reads CSVFSGQADYGYTF. CDR3 coding DNA: TGCAGCGTTTTTTCGGGACAGGCAGACTATGGCTACACCTTC.